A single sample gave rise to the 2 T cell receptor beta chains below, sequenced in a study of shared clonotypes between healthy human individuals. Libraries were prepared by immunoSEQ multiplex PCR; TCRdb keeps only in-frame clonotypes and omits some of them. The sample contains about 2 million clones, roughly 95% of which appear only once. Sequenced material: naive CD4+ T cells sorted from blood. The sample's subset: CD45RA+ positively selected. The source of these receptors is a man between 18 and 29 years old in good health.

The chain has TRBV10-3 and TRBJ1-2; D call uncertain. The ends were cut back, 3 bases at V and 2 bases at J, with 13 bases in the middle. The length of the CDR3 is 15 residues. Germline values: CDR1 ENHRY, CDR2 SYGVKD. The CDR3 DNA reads TGTGCCATCAGTGAATTCAGCGGAGGGAACTATGGCTACACCTTC. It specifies CAISEFSGGNYGYTF.

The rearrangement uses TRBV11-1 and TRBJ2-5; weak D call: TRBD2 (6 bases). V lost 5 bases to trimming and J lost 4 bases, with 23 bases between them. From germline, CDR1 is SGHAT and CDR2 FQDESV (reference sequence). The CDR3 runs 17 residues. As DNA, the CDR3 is TGTGCCAGCAGCCGAGGCGGGCGGGGAGGAGAGGGAGAGACCCAGTACTTC. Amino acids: CASSRGGRGGEGETQYF.